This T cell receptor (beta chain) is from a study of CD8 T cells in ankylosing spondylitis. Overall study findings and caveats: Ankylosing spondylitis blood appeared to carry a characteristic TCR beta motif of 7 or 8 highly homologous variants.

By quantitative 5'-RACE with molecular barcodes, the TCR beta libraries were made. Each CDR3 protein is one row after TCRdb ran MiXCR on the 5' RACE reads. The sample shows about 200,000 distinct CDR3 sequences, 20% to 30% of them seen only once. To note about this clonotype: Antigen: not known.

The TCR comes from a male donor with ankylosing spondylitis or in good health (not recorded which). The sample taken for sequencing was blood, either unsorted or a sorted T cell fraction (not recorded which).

The CDR3 DNA reads TGTGCCAGCAGTTACTCGAAGGCGGGTATAGACTATGGCTACACCTTC. It specifies CASSYSKAGIDYGYTF. The J gene is TRBJ1-2, the V gene TRBV6-5, with unresolved D. Per germline, CDR1 MNHEY and CDR2 SVGAGI. The V end was cut by 0 bases, the J end by 3 bases, with 14 bases between. This CDR3 has 16 residues.